These T cell receptor beta chains were read from a single sample in a study of PD-L1 blockade in urothelial cancer. This table comes from immunoSEQ multiplex PCR, and its TCRdb copy is limited to in-frame clones, with some not included. The sample consists of approximately 94,000 clones, around 90% of them appearing once. Sequenced here: PBMCs, sampled around atezolizumab (anti-PD-L1) treatment. These receptors all stem from a man between 60 and 75 years old with urothelial cancer. Each CDR3 is given with its conserved first and last residue. D genes are given only for firm matches. Clone size is given for some rows only: seen once, a few or many times, or a class if the clone is expanded.

CDR3nt	CDR3aa	v_gene	j_gene	abundance	d_gene
TGCGCCAGCAGCCAATTTTTAGCGGGGGGATCCACAGATACGCAGTATTTT	CASSQFLAGGSTDTQYF	TRBV4-3	TRBJ2-3	-	TRBD2
TGTGCCAGCAGCCATACTAGCGGGAGCACCGGGGAGCTGTTTTTT	CASSHTSGSTGELFF	TRBV7-2	TRBJ2-2	-	TRBD2
TGTGCCAGCAGCCTCAGACAGGGTAACATTCAGTACTTC	CASSLRQGNIQYF	TRBV28	TRBJ2-4	-	TRBD1
TGTGCCAGCGCCAGGGGGGAGACCCAGTACTTC	CASARGETQYF	TRBV19	TRBJ2-5	once	TRBD1
TGTGCCAGTAGTCGTCCGGGACTAGACACAGATACGCAGTATTTT	CASSRPGLDTDTQYF	TRBV19	TRBJ2-3	-	TRBD2
TGTGCCAGCAGCTCCTCGGAGGGTACGCAGTATTTT	CASSSSEGTQYF	TRBV7-9	TRBJ2-3	few	-
TGTGCCAGCAGCGAGAGCGGGTCTTACGAGCAGTACTTC	CASSESGSYEQYF	TRBV5-4	TRBJ2-7	-	-
TGTGCCAGCAGTTCACAAGAGACCCAGTACTTC	CASSSQETQYF	TRBV28	TRBJ2-5	-	-
TGTGCCAGCCTCTTAGGGGGACGGAATAATTCACCCCTCCACTTT	CASLLGGRNNSPLHF	TRBV28	TRBJ1-6	-	-
TGTGCCACCCAAAAGGGCCGGGAGACAGATACGCAGTATTTT	CATQKGRETDTQYF	TRBV19	TRBJ2-3	-	-
TGTGCCAGCAGTCACTTATCCGGCAATCAGCCCCAGCATTTT	CASSHLSGNQPQHF	TRBV6-6	TRBJ1-5	-	-
TGTGCCATCAGCAAAGCGAGAGGACAGGGCACAGATACGCAGTATTTT	CAISKARGQGTDTQYF	TRBV10-3	TRBJ2-3	-	TRBD1
TGCGCCAGCAGCTGGACAGGGGGGCACGAGAACACTGAAGCTTTCTTT	CASSWTGGHENTEAFF	TRBV5-1	TRBJ1-1	-	TRBD1
TGTGCCAGCAGTGAATACCGTTTTTCTAGCGGGAACTACGAGCAGTACTTC	CASSEYRFSSGNYEQYF	TRBV25-1	TRBJ2-7	-	TRBD2
TGTGCCAGCAGTAGACTAGCGGGAGAAGGCGGGGAGCTGTTTTTT	CASSRLAGEGGELFF	TRBV6-5	TRBJ2-2	-	TRBD2
TGTGCCAGCAGTTTAGGTGCCGCGGGAGGTTATGGCTACACCTTC	CASSLGAAGGYGYTF	TRBV28	TRBJ1-2	-	-
TGTGCCAGCAGTTTAAAACAGGGGCCCTACGAGCAGTACTTC	CASSLKQGPYEQYF	TRBV27	TRBJ2-7	-	TRBD1
TGTGCCAGCAGTTCCTCGGACAGGGGCAATCAGCCCCAGCATTTT	CASSSSDRGNQPQHF	TRBV27	TRBJ1-5	once	TRBD1
TGCGCCAGCAGCTTGCAAGGGGCCAACAATCAGCCCCAGCATTTT	CASSLQGANNQPQHF	TRBV5-1	TRBJ1-5	-	-
TGTGCCAGCAGGGGAGTCGCTAACTATGGCTACACCTTC	CASRGVANYGYTF	TRBV7-2	TRBJ1-2	few	-
TGTGCCAGCAGGCTCTCAGGTGGCGAGACCCAGTACTTC	CASRLSGGETQYF	TRBV28	TRBJ2-5	-	-
TGTGCCAGCAGCCTCCCCGGGACAGGGTGGGGTAAGGGCTACACCTTC	CASSLPGTGWGKGYTF	TRBV5-4	TRBJ1-2	-	TRBD1
TGTGCCACCAAGACTAGCTTGCCGCAAGAGACCCAGTACTTC	CATKTSLPQETQYF	TRBV2	TRBJ2-5	-	TRBD2
TGTGCCACCATACGGTCTAAGGGGGACAATGAGCAGTTCTTC	CATIRSKGDNEQFF	TRBV10-3	TRBJ2-1	-	-
TGTGCCAGCTCACCCCCCGGGAGGGCGGGGAATGAGCAGTTCTTC	CASSPPGRAGNEQFF	TRBV18	TRBJ2-1	-	TRBD2
TGCAGCGTTGGTACTAGCGGGGGGGCCGGGGAGCTGTTTTTT	CSVGTSGGAGELFF	TRBV29-1	TRBJ2-2	-	TRBD2
TGCGCCAGCAGCCTGGGGCCCCAAGAGACCCAGTACTTC	CASSLGPQETQYF	TRBV5-1	TRBJ2-5	-	-
TGTGCCAGCAGGGATACCTCCAGGCTCATCTATGGCTACACCTTC	CASRDTSRLIYGYTF	TRBV6-5	TRBJ1-2	-	-
TGTGCCAGCAGCCTATACTCCGGCGCGGGCTATGGCTACACCTTC	CASSLYSGAGYGYTF	TRBV7-9	TRBJ1-2	-	-
TGCGCCAGCAGCTTGCGAGATATCTACGGGGGGGCCGGGAATGAGCAGTTCTTC	CASSLRDIYGGAGNEQFF	TRBV5-1	TRBJ2-1	-	TRBD2
TGTGCCAGCAGCTTGGTAGGCCTGCCAGGGCGAGTAGATACGCAGTATTTT	CASSLVGLPGRVDTQYF	TRBV5-6	TRBJ2-3	-	-
TGTGCCAGCAGCTCAGGGCGGCACACTGAAGCTTTCTTT	CASSSGRHTEAFF	TRBV6-4	TRBJ1-1	-	-
TGTGCCACTTCGACAGGCTTGGGCGAAAAACTGTTTTTT	CATSTGLGEKLFF	TRBV19	TRBJ1-4	-	-
TGCAGCGTCCTCGGATATTCCGGGGAAGCTTTCTTT	CSVLGYSGEAFF	TRBV29-1	TRBJ1-1	-	-
TGTGCCAGCAGCCACCCACCACAGGATACGCAGTATTTT	CASSHPPQDTQYF	TRBV11-3	TRBJ2-3	-	-
TGTGCCAGCTCACCCCGAAGATGGACAGACATTAGCAATCAGCCCCAGCATTTT	CASSPRRWTDISNQPQHF	TRBV18	TRBJ1-5	-	-
TGTGCCAGCAAGGCAGGAGGTAGGGATACGCAGTATTTT	CASKAGGRDTQYF	TRBV27	TRBJ2-3	-	-
TGTGCCAGCTCACTCCGACAGAACACTAATGAAAAACTGTTTTTT	CASSLRQNTNEKLFF	TRBV18	TRBJ1-4	once	-
TGTGCCAGCCTCCGGGGACTAGCGGCCGGGGAGCTGTTTTTT	CASLRGLAAGELFF	TRBV28	TRBJ2-2	-	TRBD2
TGTGCCAGCAGCGTAGCCGAGAATCAGCCCCAGCATTTT	CASSVAENQPQHF	TRBV9	TRBJ1-5	-	-
TGTGCCAGCAGTCCCGGGAGCTTCTATGGCTACACCTTC	CASSPGSFYGYTF	TRBV6-6	TRBJ1-2	-	-
TGTGCCAGCAGCTTTAAACTCCACCATAGCAATCAGCCCCAGCATTTT	CASSFKLHHSNQPQHF	TRBV5-7	TRBJ1-5	-	-
TGTGCCTGGAGTGTAATGTTGGGGCGAGGTAATGAAAAACTGTTTTTT	CAWSVMLGRGNEKLFF	TRBV30	TRBJ1-4	once	-
TGCGCCAGCAGCTTAATTACCCGGGACAGCTACGAGCAGTACTTC	CASSLITRDSYEQYF	TRBV5-1	TRBJ2-7	once	TRBD1
TGTGCCAGCAGTTTCCACGGGGTGACCGGCAATGAGCAGTTCTTC	CASSFHGVTGNEQFF	TRBV27	TRBJ2-1	-	-
TGTGCCAGCAGCCTGACTAGCGGGGGGGCGAATCGCAATGAGCAGTTCTTC	CASSLTSGGANRNEQFF	TRBV4-2	TRBJ2-1	-	TRBD2
TGTGCCAGCAATTCGGCTAGCGGGGGTGGAAATACGCAGTATTTT	CASNSASGGGNTQYF	TRBV9	TRBJ2-3	-	TRBD2
TGCGCCAGCAAGGAGGCGGGCTTTGTCAATGAGCAGTTCTTC	CASKEAGFVNEQFF	TRBV5-1	TRBJ2-1	-	-
TGTGCCAGCAACGTGGGACAGGGCCGCACTGAAGCTTTCTTT	CASNVGQGRTEAFF	TRBV7-9	TRBJ1-1	-	TRBD1
TGTGCCACCAGCAGAGATGCAGGGGTCGATGGAAACACCATATATTTT	CATSRDAGVDGNTIYF	TRBV15	TRBJ1-3	-	-
TGTGCCAGCAGTTCGACTAGCGGGAGAGACCCAGATACGCAGTATTTT	CASSSTSGRDPDTQYF	TRBV27	TRBJ2-3	once	TRBD2
TGTGCCAGCAGTACACAGGGTCTAGGCAATCAGCCCCAGCATTTT	CASSTQGLGNQPQHF	TRBV27	TRBJ1-5	-	-
TGCGCCAGCAGCTTGGGACTAGCGGGAACCAAACCCCCCGGGGAGCTGTTTTTT	CASSLGLAGTKPPGELFF	TRBV5-1	TRBJ2-2	-	TRBD2
TGTGCCAGCAGCTCAGGACAGGGAATGGGCTATGGCTACACCTTC	CASSSGQGMGYGYTF	TRBV7-9	TRBJ1-2	-	TRBD1